These 19 T cell receptor beta chains originate from one sample sequenced in a study of shared clonotypes between healthy human individuals. This table comes from immunoSEQ multiplex PCR, and its TCRdb copy is limited to in-frame clones, with some not included. The sample holds more than 850,000 clones, 70% to 80% seen once. Sequenced: memory CD4+ T cells from PBMCs. The sample's subset: CD45RA-negative fraction. The receptors come from a man in his late teens or twenties in good health. Some clones in this sample may be carry-over from other donors' samples.

In this sample, this clone turned up a few times. This rearrangement joins TRBV20-1 to TRBJ1-2; D unclear. Between the trimmed V and J ends, which lost 3 bases and 8 bases, there was a span of 10 bases. CDR1 and CDR2 (germline): DFQATT, SNEGSKA (reference sequence). This CDR3 spans 11 amino acids. CDR3 in amino acids: CSASRAGGYTF. CDR3 DNA: TGCAGTGCTAGCCGGGCGGGAGGCTACACCTTC.

The chain links TRBV19 to TRBJ2-3, with 8 bases identical to TRBD1. The length of the CDR3 is 15 residues. The trim removed 6 bases at V and 4 bases at J, leaving 9 bases unmatched. Germline V gene sequence: CDR1 LNHDA, CDR2 SQIVND (reference sequence). The CDR3 nucleotides read TGTGCCAGTAGATTGCCTGGGACAGGATCAGATACGCAGTATTTT. As protein: CASRLPGTGSDTQYF.

To note about this clone: A read error may account for a junction end that differs from germline. The chain recombines TRBV28 with TRBJ1-1, with a possible D match to TRBD1 (5 bases). The CDR3 has 15 residues. From germline, CDR1 is MDHEN and CDR2 SYDVKM. CDR3 residues: CASSPTSRGNAEAFF. CDR3 nucleotide sequence: TGTGCCAGCAGTCCTACATCTCGGGGGAACGCTGAAGCTTTCTTT.

V gene TRBV7-9 combines with J gene TRBJ2-7; D ambiguous. Germline CDR1 SEHNR, CDR2 FQNEAQ (reference sequence). Trimming pared 9 bases from V and 2 bases from J, leaving 17 bases between. This CDR3 is 14 amino acids long. The CDR3 reads CASYEAGRAYEQYF. In nucleotides, the CDR3 is TGTGCCAGTTACGAGGCAGGTAGAGCCTACGAGCAGTACTTC.

The DNA for the CDR3 is TGTGCCAGTAGTATAAAGCTAGCGGGACTGTACGAGCAGTACTTC. Protein sequence: CASSIKLAGLYEQYF. J is TRBJ2-7 and V is TRBV19, with 9 bases lining up with TRBD2. CDR1 and CDR2 from the germline V gene are LNHDA and SQIVND (reference sequence). This CDR3 is 15 amino acids long. Losses at the gene ends were 2 bases for V and 4 bases for J; bases not matched to a gene: 6. The entire variable domain, with the rest obtained from reference TRBV19 and TRBJ2-7, is as follows: DGGITQSPKYLFRKEGQNVTLSCEQNLNHDAMYWYRQDPGQGLRLIYYSQIVNDFQKGDIAEGYSVSREKKESFPLTVTSAQKNPTAFYLCASSIKLAGLYEQYFGPGTRLTVT.

This clone was seen at least ten times. The sample holds other DNA sequences that translate to the same CDR3. This chain uses TRBV27 with TRBJ2-2; the D is unclear. Germline V gene lookup returns CDR1 MNHEY and CDR2 SMNVEV (reference sequence). This CDR3 is 14 amino acids long. V was clipped by 3 bases and J by 1 base, with 6 bases between them. CDR3 nucleotide sequence: TGTGCCAGCAGTTTTCGACAGAACACCGGGGAGCTGTTTTTT. Translation: CASSFRQNTGELFF.

The V gene is TRBV27, the J gene TRBJ2-6; D uncertain. V lost 5 bases, J lost 2 bases, and 10 bases lay in between. CDR3 size: 15 residues. The V gene's germline CDR1 is MNHEY and CDR2 SMNVEV (reference sequence). For the CDR3, the DNA is TGTGCCAGCAGTCCCGTAGGAGCTGGGGCCAACGTCCTGACTTTC. Its protein product is CASSPVGAGANVLTF. Together with reference TRBV27 and TRBJ2-6, the CDR3 gives the full variable domain: EAQVTQNPRYLITVTGKKLTVTCSQNMNHEYMSWYRQDPGLGLRQIYYSMNVEVTDKGDVPEGYKVSRKEKRNFPLILESPSPNQTSLYFCASSPVGAGANVLTFGAGSRLTVL.

The chain recombines TRBV28 with TRBJ2-3, with D perhaps being TRBD1 or TRBD2 (5 bases each). Germline CDR1 MDHEN, CDR2 SYDVKM. CDR3 length: 15 amino acids. The V end lost 6 bases, the J end lost 8 bases, and 21 bases lay between the germline ends. CDR3 DNA: TGTGCCAGCAGCCCCCCCGGATCCCATGGGGGTACGCAGTATTTT. Amino acid sequence: CASSPPGSHGGTQYF.

This clone was observed once. The chain couples TRBV7-2 to TRBJ2-7, with 10 bases identical to TRBD2. This CDR3 is built from 17 residues. Trimming removed 4 bases from V and 6 bases from J; junction bases left unmatched: 15. Germline CDR1 SGHTA, CDR2 FQGNSA. The CDR3 DNA follows: TGTGCCAGCAGCTCGTGGACTAGCGGAGGCCCGCGGCTCGAGCAGTACTTC. It codes for CASSSWTSGGPRLEQYF.

The chain recombines TRBV7-3 with TRBJ2-1; the D gene is possibly TRBD2 (6 bases). In germline, CDR1 is SGHTA, CDR2 FQGTGA. This CDR3 spans 11 amino acids. Trimming pared 4 bases from V and 10 bases from J, leaving 8 bases between. The DNA for the CDR3 is TGTGCCAGCAGCTCGGGGGAAGAGCAGTTCTTC. Protein product: CASSSGEEQFF.

The chain combines TRBV10-3 with TRBJ2-3; 10 nucleotides match TRBD1. J lost 5 bases, V lost 4 bases, and 12 bases had no gene match. This CDR3 contains 17 residues. Germline V CDR1 and CDR2: ENHRY, SYGVKD. DNA of the CDR3: TGTGCCATCAGTGGGAACCCGGGACAGGGGTTGGGAGATACGCAGTATTTT. Amino acid sequence: CAISGNPGQGLGDTQYF.

This clone was seen only a few times. The V and J genes are TRBV14 and TRBJ2-1, with D perhaps TRBD1 (7 bases). The length of the CDR3 is 14 residues. The ends were cut back, 4 bases at V and 5 bases at J, with 12 bases in the middle. CDR1 and CDR2 (germline): SGHDN, FVKESK. CDR3 amino acids: CASSLQGGHNEQFF. For the CDR3, the DNA is TGTGCCAGCAGCCTTCAGGGGGGACACAATGAGCAGTTCTTC.

The chain is built from TRBV5-1 and TRBJ2-7, with D possibly matching TRBD1 (5 bases). Trimming removed 0 bases from V and 3 bases from J, with 22 bases in between. Germline CDR1 SGHRS, CDR2 YFSETQ. The CDR3 length is 18 residues. This chain's CDR3 is CASSLAPGSPPLSYEQYF. The CDR3 nucleotides are TGCGCCAGCAGCTTGGCCCCAGGGTCCCCCCCTTTAAGCTACGAGCAGTACTTC.

The chain recombines TRBV6-1 with TRBJ1-2, with TRBD1 as a possible D gene (6 bases). V lost 8 bases and J lost 6, with 16 bases in between. The CDR3 is 13 amino acids. Germline CDR1 is MNHNS and CDR2 is SASEGT. In nucleotides, the CDR3 is TGTGCCAGCTATGACTCTGACAGGCATGGCTACACCTTC. This translates into CASYDSDRHGYTF.

V usage is TRBV15 and J usage is TRBJ2-1; D gene uncertain. Germline CDR1 reads LNHNV; CDR2 reads YYDKDF (reference sequence). The CDR3 is 12 residues long. The V and J ends lost 0 bases and 8 bases respectively, with 5 bases between them. The CDR3 loop is CATSRETYEQFF. CDR3 nucleotides: TGTGCCACCAGCAGAGAAACCTATGAGCAGTTCTTC.

The J gene is TRBJ2-3, the V gene TRBV18; 12 nucleotides match TRBD1. Per the germline V gene, CDR1 is KGHSH and CDR2 is LQKENI. With 2 bases clipped from V and 0 bases from J, the junction kept 9 bases outside the gene matches. The CDR3 consists of 19 residues. The CDR3 nucleotides read TGTGCCAGCTCACCATCCGGGACAGGGGGCTTCCAAAGCACAGATACGCAGTATTTT. It specifies CASSPSGTGGFQSTDTQYF.

The chain joins TRBV7-3 to TRBJ2-7; 8 bases line up with TRBD1. The CDR3 consists of 14 residues. V trimming: 5 bases; J trimming: 6 bases; junction bases outside the gene matches: 9. Germline V CDR1 and CDR2: SGHTA, FQGTGA. The CDR3 nucleotides read TGTGCCAGCAGCCCGCCGGGACAGGATATCGAGCAGTACTTC. Translated, it gives CASSPPGQDIEQYF.

This clone was detected only a few times. This chain connects TRBV19 to TRBJ2-1; 8 bases align to TRBD2. The V gene end was trimmed by 3 bases and the J gene end by 4 bases; junction bases not matched to a gene: 5. CDR3 length: 15 amino acids. Per germline, CDR1 LNHDA and CDR2 SQIVND (reference sequence). The CDR3 region is CASSIQRGPYNEQFF. CDR3 nucleotides: TGTGCCAGTAGTATCCAGCGGGGGCCTTACAATGAGCAGTTCTTC.

Only one count was recorded for this clone. This clone may be a read error of a much larger clone one base away. Other DNA sequences in this sample translate to the same CDR3. This chain connects TRBV21-1 to TRBJ2-7; TRBD2, the D gene given by the table, was not confirmed from the DNA. TRBV21-1 represents a pseudogene. The CDR3 consists of 16 residues. The CDR3 region has the DNA TGTGCCAGCAGCCAGAAGCCGACGGGGGGGATTTGGGAGCAGTACTTC. Protein product: CASSQKPTGGIWEQYF.